The 21 T cell receptor beta chains reported below all come from one sample, sequenced in a study of hypomethylating agent response in myelodysplastic syndrome. Profiling relied on immunoSEQ multiplex PCR, and the TCRdb table lists in-frame clones only, not all of them. Of about 7,200 clones in the sample, around nine tenths were seen once. Material: bone marrow, obtained before or after starting hypomethylating agent treatment for myelodysplastic syndrome (not recorded which). The source of these receptors is a human donor with myelodysplastic syndrome.

The J gene is TRBJ1-3, the V gene TRBV5-6; unclear D gene. Germline CDR1 is SGHDT and CDR2 is YYEEEE. Trimming left V 0 bases short and J 0 bases short, with 7 bases between. This CDR3 contains 15 residues. CDR3 protein: CASSLGHLSGNTIYF. CDR3 nucleotide sequence: TGTGCCAGCAGCTTGGGGCACCTCTCTGGAAACACCATATATTTT. The full variable domain, rest sourced from reference TRBV5-6 and TRBJ1-3, is DAGVTQSPTHLIKTRGQQVTLRCSPKSGHDTVSWYQQALGQGPQFIFQYYEEEERQRGNFPDRFSGHQFPNYSSELNVNALLLGDSALYLCASSLGHLSGNTIYFGEGSWLTVV.

The rearrangement uses TRBV4-1 and TRBJ2-1, with D hard to call. There are 13 residues in the CDR3. The V gene's germline CDR1 is MGHRA and CDR2 YSYEKL. Trimming took 0 bases from V and 4 from J, leaving 4 bases between them. CDR3 sequence (DNA): TGCGCCAGCAGCCAAGATGCTTACAATGAGCAGTTCTTC. Translating it yields CASSQDAYNEQFF.

The chain joins TRBV11-2 to TRBJ2-7; D is perhaps TRBD2 (6 bases). The CDR3 contains 13 residues. Germline V gives CDR1 SGHAT, CDR2 FQNNGV. The CDR3 sequence: CASSLLAGGGLDV. The DNA for the CDR3 is TGTGCCAGCAGCTTACTAGCTGGTGGGGGGTTGGACGTC.

This chain uses TRBV6-6 with TRBJ2-2, with TRBD1 matching 10 bases. With 5 bases clipped from V and 5 bases from J, the junction kept 5 bases outside the gene matches. The CDR3 length is 15 residues. In germline, CDR1 is MNHNY, CDR2 SVGAGI (reference sequence). This chain's CDR3 is CASSPRTGGTGELFF. Here the CDR3 DNA reads TGTGCCAGCAGTCCCAGGACAGGGGGGACCGGGGAGCTGTTTTTT.

The genes are TRBV10-1 and TRBJ2-1; D may be TRBD2 (6 bases). Looked up from germline, CDR1 is WNHNN and CDR2 is SYGVQD (reference sequence). The CDR3 is 16 amino acids. The V end was cut by 4 bases, the J end by 8 bases, with 21 bases between. The DNA of the CDR3 is TGCGCCAGCAGTGGGGGGGTCTCGGACCGAATTGATGAGCAGTTCTTC. Protein product: CASSGGVSDRIDEQFF.

This clone was found once. This chain joins TRBV4-1 and TRBJ1-6; unclear D gene. CDR3 size: 14 residues. The germline gives CDR1 MGHRA, CDR2 YSYEKL. The ends were cut back, 5 bases at V and 6 bases at J, with 11 bases in the middle. CDR3 amino acids: CASSGSLGNSPLHF. The CDR3 DNA follows: TGCGCCAGCAGCGGTTCTTTAGGTAATTCACCCCTCCACTTT.

There are a few counts of this clone. The rearrangement uses TRBV5-6 and TRBJ2-1; D gene uncertain. This CDR3 comprises 14 residues. Between the trimmed V and J ends, which lost 1 base and 2 bases, there was a span of 7 bases. Germline values: CDR1 SGHDT, CDR2 YYEEEE. The DNA of the CDR3 is TGTGCCAGCAGCTTGATGACCGCCTACAATGAGCAGTTCTTC. This gives the protein CASSLMTAYNEQFF.

V usage is TRBV7-2 and J usage is TRBJ2-1; 8 bases are shared with TRBD1. CDR3 length equals 15 residues. After removal of 2 bases from V and 6 bases from J, the junction contained 6 bases not matched to a gene. The germline CDR1 and CDR2 sequences are SGHTA and FQGNSA. CDR3 sequence: CASSLTGTGFNEQFF. Here the CDR3 DNA reads TGTGCCAGCAGCTTAACCGGGACAGGCTTCAATGAGCAGTTCTTC.

In DNA form, the CDR3 reads TGTGCCAGCTCACCTGTCACGGCGAGGAACACTGAAGCTTTCTTT. This codes for CASSPVTARNTEAFF. The chain couples TRBV18 to TRBJ1-1; D ambiguous. Germline lookup yields CDR1 KGHSH and CDR2 LQKENI. This CDR3 has 15 residues. Trimming stripped 3 bases from V and 1 base from J, with 12 bases between.

The chain joins TRBV2 to TRBJ1-2; TRBD1 might be the D (6 bases). This CDR3 region has 14 residues. Trimming removed 7 bases at V and 1 base at J, with 13 bases between. Germline CDR1 is SNHLY and CDR2 is FYNNEI. CDR3 region: CASNEGVNNYGYTF. CDR3 nucleotide sequence: TGTGCCAGCAATGAGGGGGTTAATAACTATGGCTACACCTTC.

The rearrangement uses TRBV30 and TRBJ2-7, with no clear D. Germline loops: CDR1 GTSNPN, CDR2 SVGIG (reference sequence). Trimming stripped 3 bases from V and 6 bases from J, with 18 bases between. The CDR3 is made up of 14 amino acids. The CDR3 region is CAWSPGLNLFEQYF. The CDR3 coding sequence is TGTGCCTGGAGCCCAGGCCTGAACCTTTTCGAGCAGTACTTC.

The chain joins TRBV5-6 to TRBJ2-7, with D perhaps TRBD2 (5 bases). Germline V gives CDR1 SGHDT, CDR2 YYEEEE. CDR3 length: 15 amino acids. The V and J ends lost 0 bases and 1 base respectively, with 11 bases between them. CDR3 in amino acids: CASSLVASQSYEQYV. Here the CDR3 DNA reads TGTGCCAGCAGCTTGGTAGCGTCGCAGTCCTACGAGCAGTACGTC.

The rearrangement uses TRBV30 and TRBJ1-1, with D perhaps matching TRBD1 (5 bases). The CDR3 spans 12 residues. With 3 bases removed from V and 3 bases from J, the gap between germline ends came to 8 bases. Looked up from germline, CDR1 is GTSNPN and CDR2 is SVGIG (reference sequence). CDR3 region: CAWRLGDTEAFF. The CDR3 DNA reads as TGTGCCTGGAGGCTGGGGGACACTGAAGCTTTCTTT.

This clone rates as large. The V gene is TRBV7-9, the J gene TRBJ1-5; D call uncertain. V was clipped by 1 base and J by 3 bases, with 1 base between them. In germline, CDR1 is SEHNR, CDR2 FQNEAQ (reference sequence). The CDR3 is 12 residues long. Here the CDR3 reads CASSLDNQPQHF. The CDR3 nucleotides read TGTGCCAGCAGCTTAGACAATCAGCCCCAGCATTTT. The full variable domain, completed using reference TRBV7-9 and TRBJ1-5, is DTGVSQNPRHKITKRGQNVTFRCDPISEHNRLYWYRQTLGQGPEFLTYFQNEAQLEKSRLLSDRFSAERPKGSFSTLEIQRTEQGDSAMYLCASSLDNQPQHFGDGTRLSIL.

V usage is TRBV30 and J usage is TRBJ2-1; D assignment may be TRBD1 or TRBD2 (5 bases each). In germline, CDR1 is GTSNPN, CDR2 SVGIG (reference sequence). The CDR3 extends over 12 amino acids. The V and J ends lost 3 bases and 10 bases respectively, with 13 bases between them. CDR3 residues: CAWSGEGVEQFF. CDR3 sequence (DNA): TGTGCCTGGAGCGGGGAAGGGGTCGAGCAGTTCTTC.

J is TRBJ1-2 and V is TRBV4-1; no reliable D call. Trimming cost V 0 bases and J 4 bases, with 18 bases left between them. CDR1 MGHRA and CDR2 YSYEKL come from the germline V gene. This CDR3 is built from 17 residues. DNA of the CDR3: TGCGCCAGCAGCCAAGATCCTGGCACCAGCAATCCCTATGGCTACACCTTC. Protein sequence: CASSQDPGTSNPYGYTF.

This clone was detected only a few times. V is TRBV5-1 and J is TRBJ1-2; 9 nucleotides line up with TRBD1. The CDR3 contains 12 residues. V dropped 6 bases and J dropped 6; count of bases not matched to a gene: 3. Germline values: CDR1 SGHRS, CDR2 YFSETQ. This CDR3 reads CASTGTGHGYTF. The CDR3 nucleotides read TGCGCCAGCACCGGGACAGGGCATGGCTACACCTTC.

The chain combines TRBV6-1 with TRBJ1-5, with TRBD1 as a possible D gene (5 bases). V lost 1 base and J lost 0, with 10 bases in between. Germline CDR1 MNHNS, CDR2 SASEGT. The CDR3 runs 16 residues. In DNA, the CDR3 is TGTGCCAGCAGTGAAGTCCCAGGGCTTAGCAATCAGCCCCAGCATTTT. Translating gives CASSEVPGLSNQPQHF.

CDR3 region: CSVVGTDHSYEQYF. CDR3 coding DNA: TGCAGCGTCGTCGGGACAGACCACTCCTACGAGCAGTACTTC. The chain carries TRBV29-1 and TRBJ2-7, with TRBD1 identical over 7 bases. CDR3 length: 14 amino acids. Germline CDR1 reads SQVTM; CDR2 reads ANQGSEA. V shed 6 bases and J 0 bases; nucleotides not matched to a gene: 8.

Only one count was recorded for this clone. The rearrangement uses TRBV18 and TRBJ1-2; D remains unclear. CDR1 and CDR2 (germline): KGHSH, LQKENI. Trimming removed 5 bases from V and 0 bases from J, with 4 bases in between. CDR3 length equals 12 residues. The CDR3 DNA follows: TGTGCCAGCTCAACGTCTAACTATGGCTACACCTTC. This sequence encodes CASSTSNYGYTF.

The V and J genes are TRBV7-2 and TRBJ1-1; D unresolved. CDR1 and CDR2 from the germline V gene are SGHTA and FQGNSA. This CDR3 region has 16 residues. Trimming removed 0 bases at V and 1 base at J, with 12 bases between. This CDR3 reads CASSLAFLSGNTEAFF. The CDR3 DNA reads TGTGCCAGCAGCTTAGCTTTTTTATCAGGGAACACTGAAGCTTTCTTT.